Listed here is a single T cell receptor beta chain. Its antigen is as yet unknown. J lost 8 bases, V lost 10 bases, and 1 base had no gene match. Germline V lookup: CDR1 SNHLY, CDR2 FYNNEI. This CDR3 has 10 amino acids. Libraries were prepared by immunoSEQ multiplex PCR; TCRdb keeps only in-frame clonotypes and omits some of them. The repertoire consists of approximately 1,000,000 clones, with 75% to 80% occurring once and the leading ten covering 0.5% to 0.6%. This record belongs to a study of shared clonotypes between healthy human individuals. Study observations and caveats: Naive CD4 clonotype sharing across a few donors was approximately 5%. Rarefaction indicated that sorted-subset sequencing remained incomplete although depth was large.

Donors were healthy HIV-negative adults without recently reported acute infections or vaccinations. The origin of this receptor is a man younger than 35 in good health. Some clones in this sample may be carry-over from other donors' samples. The J gene is TRBJ2-1, the V gene TRBV2; 8 positions match TRBD1. What was sequenced was memory CD4+ T cells from PBMCs. Subset indicated: CD45RA-negative fraction. The CDR3, as DNA: TGTGCCAACAGGGGGTATGAGCAGTTCTTC. This translates into CANRGYEQFF.